Shown below are 2 T cell receptor beta chains from a single sample sequenced in a study of OX40 agonist ivuxolimab in advanced cancers. The repertoire was sequenced with immunoSEQ multiplex PCR; TCRdb's copy has only in-frame clones and lacks some. The sample lists more than 85,000 clones, 87% seen once, with approximately 0.5% in the top ten. The source material was CD4+ or CD8+ T cells sorted from blood, sampled in a trial of the OX40 agonist ivuxolimab. Source of these receptors: an adult with an advanced solid tumor such as melanoma, head and neck, liver or kidney cancer.

For this clone: Different DNA sequences within this sample yield the same CDR3. The V call is TRBV5-1, the J call TRBJ2-5; D could derive from TRBD1 or TRBD2 (5 bases each). The V gene lost 4 bases and the J gene lost 5 bases, with 12 bases spanning the gap. This CDR3 has 13 residues. Germline assignment: CDR1 SGHRS and CDR2 YFSETQ. This CDR3 reads CASSAGGEETQYF. As DNA, the CDR3 is TGCGCCAGCAGCGCTGGGGGTGAGGAGACCCAGTACTTC.

The genes are TRBV5-1 and TRBJ2-1; 9 bases match TRBD2. J gave up 5 bases and V 4 bases, and 10 bases lay outside the gene matches. The germline gives CDR1 SGHRS, CDR2 YFSETQ. The CDR3 spans 16 residues. CDR3 in DNA: TGCGCCAGCAGCGACGGACCTGCTAGCGGGGACAATGAGCAGTTCTTC. Translating it yields CASSDGPASGDNEQFF.